The 11 T cell receptor beta chains presented below share a single source sample, sequenced in a study of T cell repertoires in cytomegalovirus infection. One entry per CDR3 protein, called by TCRdb with MiXCR from the reads. The sample includes approximately 390,000 distinct CDR3 sequences, about 35% of them seen just once. The antigens these receptors bind are not known. The sample here was cultured PBMCs, taken from culture after CMV antigen stimulation. These receptors originate from a human donor in good health (CMV status not recorded). Some clones in this sample may be carry-over from other donors' samples.

This clonotype was counted between two and nine times. CDR3 DNA: TGTGCCAGCAGTTACGTCATCGGGACAGCCGAGACCTACGAGCAGTACTTC. Translating it yields CASSYVIGTAETYEQYF. The chain couples TRBV6-8 to TRBJ2-7; 7 bases map to TRBD1. Germline V gene data show CDR1 as MNHGY and CDR2 as SAAAGT. Trimming took 2 bases from V and 2 from J; bases not matched to a gene: 12. The CDR3 runs to 17 residues.

The chain couples TRBV2 to TRBJ1-2, with D unclear. Trimming took 6 bases from V and 7 from J, leaving 9 bases between them. The CDR3 covers 11 residues. Germline CDR1 is SNHLY and CDR2 is FYNNEI. Written as DNA, the CDR3 is TGTGCCAGCAGCAGGAACATTGGCTACACCTTC. It specifies CASSRNIGYTF.

The genes are TRBV28 and TRBJ1-5; no clear D. Per the germline V gene, CDR1 is MDHEN and CDR2 is SYDVKM. V was cut by 2 bases and J by 9 bases, with 5 bases left in between. The CDR3 extends over 11 amino acids. The CDR3 protein is CASSLQPPQHF. In DNA, the CDR3 is TGTGCCAGCAGTTTACAACCGCCCCAGCATTTT. Combining the CDR3 with reference TRBV28 and TRBJ1-5 gives the whole variable domain DVKVTQSSRYLVKRTGEKVFLECVQDMDHENMFWYRQDPGLGLRLIYFSYDVKMKEKGDIPEGYSVSREKKERFSLILESASTNQTSMYLCASSLQPPQHFGDGTRLSIL.

V is TRBV7-9 and J is TRBJ2-6, with no clear D. The V and J ends lost 6 bases and 6 bases respectively, with 18 bases between them. Germline V CDR1 and CDR2: SEHNR, FQNEAQ (reference sequence). The CDR3 loop spans 16 amino acids. Written as DNA, the CDR3 is TGTGCCAGCAGTCCCGCATCCGGCCGAGAGGCCAACGTCCTGACTTTC. It is translated as CASSPASGREANVLTF.

The J gene is TRBJ2-7, the V gene TRBV6-2 or TRBV6-3; D possibly matches TRBD1 or TRBD2 (5 bases each). The CDR3 covers 13 residues. V lost 0 bases, J lost 4 bases, and 7 bases lay in between. Germline V lookup: CDR1 MNHEY, CDR2 SVGEGT. CDR3 sequence (DNA): TGTGCCAGCAGTTACTCGGGGGTTTACGAGCAGTACGTC. This codes for CASSYSGVYEQYV.

The CDR3 region has the DNA TGTGCCAGCAGCCTACGGGCAGCTCAGCCCCAGCATTTT. Protein product: CASSLRAAQPQHF. V and J are TRBV7-2 and TRBJ1-5; D not certain. This CDR3 contains 13 residues. The V gene lost 5 bases and the J gene lost 6 bases, with 11 bases spanning the gap. CDR1 is SGHTA, CDR2 FQGNSA, per germline.

A word on this clonotype: This could be a read error, since a much larger clone is one nucleotide away. The rearrangement uses TRBV25-1 and TRBJ1-2; D is unresolved. There are 14 residues in the CDR3. Germline CDR1 reads MGHDK; CDR2 reads SYGVNS. V was cut by 3 bases and J by 7 bases, with 15 bases left in between. The CDR3 region has the DNA TGTGCCAGCAGTGACCATGGGATTGGGGTTGGCTACACCTTC. It specifies CASSDHGIGVGYTF.

V gene TRBV29-1 combines with J gene TRBJ2-1, with 7 bases fitting TRBD1. Germline CDR1 SQVTM, CDR2 ANQGSEA. This CDR3 region has 13 residues. Germline trimming cut 4 bases from V and 4 bases from J; bases unmatched to any gene: 4. CDR3 in amino acids: CSVGGTAYNEQFF. For the CDR3, the DNA is TGCAGCGTTGGTGGGACAGCTTACAATGAGCAGTTCTTC.

The chain combines TRBV6-6 with TRBJ2-3; the D call may be TRBD1 or TRBD2 (5 bases each). The CDR3 is made up of 17 amino acids. Germline V gene sequence: CDR1 MNHNY, CDR2 SVGAGI (reference sequence). V was pared by 5 bases and J by 0 bases, with 18 bases between. The CDR3 DNA follows: TGTGCCAGCAGTAGAACGGGGCTAGCCATTAGCACAGATACGCAGTATTTT. It is translated as CASSRTGLAISTDTQYF.

The chain couples TRBV18 to TRBJ2-7; 10 nucleotides agree with TRBD2. There are 17 residues in the CDR3. Germline CDR1 and CDR2: KGHSH and LQKENI. J was trimmed by 5 bases and V by 3 bases; bases with no gene match: 13. CDR3 DNA sequence: TGTGCCAGCTCACCGAATAAGCTTAGAGCGGGAGGGCACGAGCAGTACTTC. Translated, it gives CASSPNKLRAGGHEQYF.

J is TRBJ1-4 and V is TRBV4-3; no definite D call. The CDR3 is 14 residues long. Germline CDR1 reads LGHNA; CDR2 reads YSLEER. V was shortened by 0 bases and J by 8 bases, with 10 bases between the two germline ends. CDR3 region: CASSQEALVEKLFF. The CDR3 DNA sequence: TGCGCCAGCAGCCAAGAGGCTTTGGTCGAAAAACTGTTTTTT.